These 30 T cell receptor beta chains came from one sample sequenced in a study of beta chain features in type 1 diabetes. All of the isolated RNA was reverse transcribed, so expressed TCRB transcripts were sequenced. TCRdb's table, derived via immunoSEQ multiplex PCR, lists solely in-frame clones and lacks some. Here the sample spans about 160,000 clones, 63% being singletons. For these TCRs, the target antigens are not known. The study's findings and limits: Type 1 diabetes patients had TCRB CDR3s that were shorter (moderately but significantly so) in all four CD4+ subsets.

The sample taken for sequencing was naive CD4+ T cells from blood. These receptor sequences come from a young man with type 1 diabetes.

This clone was counted between two and nine times. The chain employs TRBV2 and TRBJ2-5; TRBD1 aligns across 7 bases. Germline V gene sequence: CDR1 SNHLY, CDR2 FYNNEI. The CDR3 spans 14 residues. With 1 base clipped from V and 4 bases from J, the junction kept 3 bases outside the gene matches. This CDR3 is CASSEGTGRETQYF. The CDR3 region has the DNA TGTGCCAGCAGTGAAGGGACAGGACGAGAGACCCAGTACTTC.

A few counts support this clone. The chain recombines TRBV6-5 with TRBJ2-3; D is unresolved. The CDR3 length is 12 residues. From germline, CDR1 is MNHEY and CDR2 SVGAGI. V lost 6 bases to trimming and J lost 1 base, with 5 bases between them. CDR3 nucleotides: TGTGCCAGCAGGGCGGGCACAGATACGCAGTATTTT. It codes for CASRAGTDTQYF.

J is TRBJ2-2 and V is TRBV10-3; no firm D call. This CDR3 is 11 amino acids long. Trimming left V 11 bases short and J 9 bases short, with 13 bases between. The germline CDR1 and CDR2 sequences are ENHRY and SYGVKD. The CDR3 nucleotides are TGTGCCGGCCCCAGTATCCGGGAGCTGTTTTTT. Protein product: CAGPSIRELFF.

This rearrangement joins TRBV10-3 to TRBJ2-3, with unresolved D. Germline V gene sequence: CDR1 ENHRY, CDR2 SYGVKD. CDR3 length: 14 residues. The germline V and J ends were trimmed by 0 bases and 1 base, with 5 bases remaining between them. In DNA form, the CDR3 reads TGTGCCATCAGTGAGTCGCGAGGCACAGATACGCAGTATTTT. It yields the protein CAISESRGTDTQYF.

The gene calls are TRBV6-6 and TRBJ2-7; possibly TRBD2 for D (6 bases). Germline V gives CDR1 MNHNY, CDR2 SVGAGI (reference sequence). Deletions cut 6 bases from V and 6 bases from J, with 9 bases between. The length of the CDR3 is 11 residues. Here the CDR3 DNA reads TGTGCCAGCAGGCTAGCGCGCGAGCAGTACTTC. Translation: CASRLAREQYF.

In this sample, this clone turned up a few times. V is TRBV7-2 and J is TRBJ1-2, with D unresolved. This CDR3 spans 12 amino acids. The ends were cut back, 10 bases at V and 4 bases at J, with 13 bases in the middle. The V gene's germline CDR1 is SGHTA and CDR2 FQGNSA. CDR3 coding DNA: TGTGCCAACCACCTAGTAGGCTATGGCTACACCTTC. Translated, it gives CANHLVGYGYTF. The entire variable domain, with the rest obtained from reference TRBV7-2 and TRBJ1-2, is as follows: GAGVSQSPSNKVTEKGKDVELRCDPISGHTALYWYRQSLGQGLEFLIYFQGNSAPDKSGLPSDRFSAERTGGSVSTLTIQRTQQEDSAVYLCANHLVGYGYTFGSGTRLTVV.

In this sample, this clone turned up once. The rearrangement uses TRBV10-3 and TRBJ2-7, with 11 nucleotides matching TRBD1. J was trimmed by 5 bases and V by 4 bases; bases with no gene match: 4. The germline V gene encodes CDR1 ENHRY and CDR2 SYGVKD. This CDR3 is 14 amino acids long. The DNA of the CDR3 is TGTGCCATCAGTGGGGGACAGGGGGAACACGAGCAGTACTTC. It specifies CAISGGQGEHEQYF.

The rearrangement links TRBV7-6 to TRBJ1-6; tentative D call: TRBD1 (6 bases). Trimming removed 5 bases from V and 6 bases from J, with 14 bases in between. Germline V gene lookup returns CDR1 SGHVS and CDR2 FNYEAQ. This CDR3 region has 15 residues. The CDR3 DNA reads TGTGCCAGCAGCGCAGGACAGCTATTTAATTCACCCCTCCACTTT. This encodes CASSAGQLFNSPLHF.

The rearrangement links TRBV5-1 to TRBJ2-3, with TRBD1 as a possible D gene (5 bases). CDR3 length equals 15 residues. V was cut by 4 bases and J by 0 bases, with 12 bases left in between. CDR1 and CDR2 (germline): SGHRS, YFSETQ. CDR3 sequence: CASSVTAGSTDTQYF. In DNA, the CDR3 is TGCGCCAGCAGCGTGACAGCCGGTAGCACAGATACGCAGTATTTT.

This clone has a handful of counts. V is TRBV30 and J is TRBJ2-7; 7 bases agree with TRBD2. In germline, CDR1 is GTSNPN, CDR2 SVGIG (reference sequence). CDR3 length: 12 residues. With 2 bases clipped from V and 7 bases from J, the junction kept 5 bases outside the gene matches. CDR3: CAWSLTSSEQYF. DNA of the CDR3: TGTGCCTGGAGTTTGACTAGCTCTGAGCAGTACTTC.

V usage is TRBV18 and J usage is TRBJ1-2; 7 nucleotides align to TRBD1. V dropped 2 bases and J dropped 3; count of bases not matched to a gene: 0. The CDR3 is made up of 13 amino acids. Looked up from germline, CDR1 is KGHSH and CDR2 is LQKENI. In DNA form, the CDR3 reads TGTGCCAGCTCACCAACAGGGGACTATGGCTACACCTTC. Its translation: CASSPTGDYGYTF.

The V and J genes are TRBV15 and TRBJ2-5; D perhaps matches TRBD2 (6 bases). Germline CDR1 and CDR2: LNHNV and YYDKDF (reference sequence). V shed 8 bases and J shed 4 bases, with 14 bases lying between them. This CDR3 contains 13 residues. In DNA form, the CDR3 reads TGTGCCACCGGGGCTAGCGCAATAGAGACCCAGTACTTC. This translates into CATGASAIETQYF.

The rearrangement links TRBV5-1 to TRBJ2-7; D is possibly TRBD1 (5 bases). CDR3 length: 12 residues. In germline, CDR1 is SGHRS, CDR2 YFSETQ. The V end was cut by 3 bases, the J end by 5 bases, with 9 bases between. The CDR3 loop reads CASSWQGNEQYF. Written as DNA, the CDR3 is TGCGCCAGCAGCTGGCAGGGTAACGAGCAGTACTTC.

The rearrangement uses TRBV9 and TRBJ2-1, with 7 bases that match TRBD2. Germline lookup yields CDR1 SGDLS and CDR2 YYNGEE. J was trimmed by 6 bases and V by 0 bases; bases with no gene match: 0. CDR3 length: 13 amino acids. Written as DNA, the CDR3 is TGTGCCAGCAGCGTAGCGGGGGGCAATGAGCAGTTCTTC. Residues: CASSVAGGNEQFF.

Remarks on this clone: Other DNA sequences of this sample code for an identical CDR3. This chain joins TRBV5-4 and TRBJ2-3; the D is unclear. Per the germline V gene, CDR1 is SGHNT and CDR2 is YYREEE (reference sequence). The CDR3 spans 13 residues. The V end lost 0 bases, the J end lost 1 base, and 3 bases lay between the germline ends. The CDR3 region is CASSLGGTDTQYF. CDR3 sequence (DNA): TGTGCCAGCAGCTTGGGCGGCACAGATACGCAGTATTTT.

The rearrangement joins TRBV9 to TRBJ1-5; no definite D call. V was clipped by 0 bases and J by 5 bases, with 6 bases between them. CDR1 SGDLS and CDR2 YYNGEE come from the germline V gene. The length of the CDR3 is 13 residues. This chain's CDR3 is CASSVGLHQPQHF. The CDR3 nucleotides read TGTGCCAGCAGCGTAGGGCTTCATCAGCCCCAGCATTTT. Filled out from reference TRBV9 and TRBJ1-5, the complete variable domain reads DSGVTQTPKHLITATGQRVTLRCSPRSGDLSVYWYQQSLDQGLQFLIQYYNGEERAKGNILERFSAQQFPDLHSELNLSSLELGDSALYFCASSVGLHQPQHFGDGTRLSIL.

This clone was counted a few times. The chain has TRBV4-3 and TRBJ1-2; D gene unclear. The V end lost 5 bases, the J end lost 4 bases, and 14 bases lay between the germline ends. The CDR3 consists of 14 residues. Germline V gene data show CDR1 as LGHNA and CDR2 as YSLEER. In nucleotides, the CDR3 is TGCGCCAGCAGCTACAACCGGGCCGCCTATGGCTACACCTTC. Encoded protein: CASSYNRAAYGYTF.

This clone showed up just a few times. The CDR3 sequence is CASSMRDFVPLHF. In nucleotides, the CDR3 is TGTGCCAGTAGTATGAGAGACTTCGTACCCCTCCACTTT. The chain couples TRBV19 to TRBJ1-6; D call uncertain. V gave up 3 bases and J gave up 12 bases, with 12 bases separating them. CDR3 size: 13 residues. Germline V gene data show CDR1 as LNHDA and CDR2 as SQIVND (reference sequence). Looking up the rest from reference TRBV19 and TRBJ1-6 gives the full variable domain: DGGITQSPKYLFRKEGQNVTLSCEQNLNHDAMYWYRQDPGQGLRLIYYSQIVNDFQKGDIAEGYSVSREKKESFPLTVTSAQKNPTAFYLCASSMRDFVPLHFGNGTRLTVT.

The V call is TRBV7-7, the J call TRBJ2-5; D call uncertain. Trimming left V 1 base short and J 7 bases short, with 10 bases between. Germline V lookup: CDR1 SSHAT, CDR2 FNYEAQ (reference sequence). The CDR3 is 13 residues long. CDR3 sequence: CASSLDSTGTQYF. DNA of the CDR3: TGTGCCAGCAGCTTAGATAGCACGGGGACCCAGTACTTC.

This clone was seen more than once but under ten times. This chain joins TRBV30 and TRBJ2-5; no clear D. The V and J ends lost 0 bases and 5 bases respectively, with 7 bases between them. CDR3 length: 12 residues. CDR1 is GTSNPN, CDR2 SVGIG, per germline (reference sequence). The CDR3 here is CAWSVSVETQYF. CDR3 sequence (DNA): TGTGCCTGGAGTGTATCGGTCGAGACCCAGTACTTC. The full variable domain, rest sourced from reference TRBV30 and TRBJ2-5, is SQTIHQWPATLVQPVGSPLSLECTVEGTSNPNLYWYRQAAGRGLQLLFYSVGIGQISSEVPQNLSASRPQDRQFILSSKKLLLSDSGFYLCAWSVSVETQYFGPGTRLLVL.

In this sample, this clone turned up a few times. The rearrangement uses TRBV7-2 and TRBJ2-1; 14 bases fit TRBD2. V dropped 1 base and J dropped 10; count of bases not matched to a gene: 6. Per germline, CDR1 SGHTA and CDR2 FQGNSA. The CDR3 is 16 amino acids. CDR3 nucleotide sequence: TGTGCCAGCAGCTTAGGACTAGCGGGGGGGCTAGACGAGCAGTTCTTC. Translation: CASSLGLAGGLDEQFF.

This chain joins TRBV25-1 and TRBJ2-7, with a tentative D call TRBD1 (6 bases). This CDR3 comprises 15 residues. From germline, CDR1 is MGHDK and CDR2 SYGVNS. V shed 5 bases and J shed 4 bases, with 18 bases lying between them. The CDR3: CASSTWVGQGYEQYF. CDR3 coding DNA: TGTGCCAGCAGTACCTGGGTGGGGCAGGGGTACGAGCAGTACTTC.

The V gene is TRBV30, the J gene TRBJ2-3; unclear D gene. The germline gives CDR1 GTSNPN, CDR2 SVGIG (reference sequence). Trimming cost V 2 bases and J 7 bases, with 13 bases left between them. The length of the CDR3 is 13 residues. CDR3 protein: CAWSPGPPHTQYF. The CDR3 DNA follows: TGTGCCTGGAGTCCTGGGCCACCTCATACGCAGTATTTT.

This rearrangement joins TRBV25-1 to TRBJ2-1, with a weak D call TRBD1 (6 bases). V gave up 9 bases and J gave up 12 bases, with 15 bases separating them. CDR1 is MGHDK, CDR2 SYGVNS, per germline. The CDR3 is 11 amino acids. CDR3 loop: CARSSGTPQFF. As DNA, the CDR3 is TGTGCCAGATCTTCCGGGACACCGCAGTTCTTC. Full variable domain (outside the CDR3, taken from reference TRBV25-1 and TRBJ2-1): EADIYQTPRYLVIGTGKKITLECSQTMGHDKMYWYQQDPGMELHLIHYSYGVNSTEKGDLSSESTVSRIRTEHFPLTLESARPSHTSQYLCARSSGTPQFFGPGTRLTVL.

The chain has TRBV19 and TRBJ2-4; 7 positions agree with TRBD1. The J segment lost 0 bases and the V segment lost 2 bases, leaving 4 bases of the junction unmatched. Germline-derived CDR1 and CDR2 are LNHDA and SQIVND (reference sequence). The length of the CDR3 is 16 residues. CDR3 sequence (DNA): TGTGCCAGTAGTATATTAGGACAGGCAGCCAAAAACATTCAGTACTTC. Translated: CASSILGQAAKNIQYF.

V usage is TRBV13 and J usage is TRBJ1-2; no clear D. CDR3 length: 15 amino acids. Trimming took off 4 bases at V and 0 bases at J, with 12 bases between the two ends. Germline-derived CDR1 and CDR2 are PRHDT and FYEKMQ (reference sequence). In DNA form, the CDR3 reads TGTGCCAGCAGCTCCAAGTCCCAGTCTAACTATGGCTACACCTTC. Its protein is CASSSKSQSNYGYTF.

The chain employs TRBV10-3 and TRBJ2-2; D unresolved. Per the germline V gene, CDR1 is ENHRY and CDR2 is SYGVKD. Trimming removed 4 bases at V and 5 bases at J, with 5 bases between. The CDR3 extends over 12 amino acids. This CDR3 reads CAISVITGELFF. CDR3 in DNA: TGTGCCATCAGTGTCATAACCGGGGAGCTGTTTTTT.

The rearrangement uses TRBV7-2 and TRBJ2-4; 9 positions match TRBD1. The germline CDR1 and CDR2 sequences are SGHTA and FQGNSA. After removal of 8 bases from V and 6 bases from J, the junction contained 11 bases not matched to a gene. This CDR3 contains 15 residues. The CDR3 here is CASRDSRQGGNIQYF. The CDR3 coding sequence is TGTGCCAGCCGAGACTCCCGACAGGGGGGAAACATTCAGTACTTC.

This chain uses TRBV10-3 with TRBJ2-7, with 8 bases lining up with TRBD1. The CDR3 loop spans 13 amino acids. Germline-derived CDR1 and CDR2 are ENHRY and SYGVKD. J gave up 3 bases and V 4 bases, and 2 bases lay outside the gene matches. This CDR3 reads CAISGTGNYEQYF. For the CDR3, the DNA is TGTGCCATCAGTGGGACAGGGAACTACGAGCAGTACTTC.

The chain recombines TRBV7-9 with TRBJ1-5, with D unresolved. Trimming shortened V by 5 bases and J by 6 bases, and 11 bases separated the two germline ends. The CDR3 has 13 amino acids. Germline V gives CDR1 SEHNR, CDR2 FQNEAQ (reference sequence). The DNA for the CDR3 is TGTGCCAGCAGCCAAGGTGTCGGTCAGCCCCAGCATTTT. Protein product: CASSQGVGQPQHF.